The clone carrying this T cell receptor (beta chain) came up a few times. This specimen belongs to a study of shared clonotypes between healthy human individuals. TCRdb's table, derived via immunoSEQ multiplex PCR, lists solely in-frame clones and lacks some. The sample yields 600,000 to 750,000 clones, approximately 77% seen once. Trimming took 4 bases from V and 7 from J, leaving 4 bases between them. Germline V lookup: CDR1 KGHSH, CDR2 LQKENI. The CDR3 has 11 amino acids. This sequence originates from a young woman in good health. The sample comprised memory CD4+ T cells sorted from blood. Noted subset: CD45RA-negative fraction. V is TRBV18 and J is TRBJ1-4; D uncertain. The CDR3, as DNA: TGTGCCAGCTCACTGAGTGAAAAACTGTTTTTT. This sequence encodes CASSLSEKLFF.